This T cell receptor beta chain was obtained from a study of T-cell memory formation after mild COVID-19 (dated by TCRdb to about 2021). For the study in its entirety: TCR sequence clusters from the two donors were largely donor specific. In two donors, T-cell clones that expanded and contracted after mild COVID-19 were tracked by sequencing TCRalpha and TCRbeta repertoires over time. Two young, previously healthy adult volunteers made up the cohort, one male and one female. On the study overall, not on this receptor specifically: Contracting CD4+ clones appeared mostly in the CM and EM memory subsets, whereas CD8+ clones were enriched in EMRA. Some responding clones were detected in pre-infection memory, suggesting pre-existing cross-reactive memory T cells joined the SARS-CoV-2 response. Clones that contracted from day 15 to 85 showed balanced CD4/CD8 phenotypes, whereas a second wave of clones that expanded from day 15 to 37 leaned towards CD4+. Whether the second-wave clones peaking on day 37 were SARS-CoV-2 specific was not confirmed. The study covered only a couple of mild cases, and larger cohorts including severe cases with pre-infection samples were considered necessary.

This clonotype has just a few counts. Its recognized antigen is unknown. Base qualities were left out, and no much larger clone turns up one base away. For CDR1 and CDR2, the germline V gene lists MGHRA and YSYEKL. Between the V and J ends, shortened by 2 bases and 1 base respectively, the junction contains 9 bases. The CDR3 numbers 14 residues from cysteine through phenylalanine. The kept DNA is CDR3 alone, 42 bases in frame from the first base. The instrument was an Illumina NovaSeq 6000. TCRalpha and TCRbeta cDNA libraries were built by 5'RACE with constant-segment primers, adding sample barcodes and unique molecular identifiers. Trizol reagent was used to extract RNA from every sample. The libraries were amplified in two PCR steps, and the second step added a second sample barcode and Illumina TruSeq adapters. The libraries were sequenced on an Illumina NovaSeq using 2 x 150 bp paired-end reads. Turning to the authors' computational methods: Reads were demultiplexed and collapsed into UMI-guided consensus sequences with migec v1.2.7. Using mixcr v2.1.11, UMI consensuses were aligned to TRA and TRB V and J templates and then assembled into clonotypes. Clonotypes were classified as expanded or contracted when called significant by both edgeR and NoisET, with noise models trained on biological replicates. edgeR calls used a false discovery rate-adjusted p below 0.01 and a log2 fold-change threshold of 1. As an exploratory analysis of dynamics, max-normalized trajectories of the 1000 most abundant clonotypes were examined with PCA combined with hierarchical clustering. Separately sequenced CD4+ and CD8+ repertoires were used to assign the CD4 or CD8 phenotype of responding clones. Clones were called with MiXCR by TCRdb after fastp trimmed the public reads at Q25, and only in-frame beta chains were retained. Identical CDR3 proteins give one entry, which carries the most common genes and DNA. The V and J calls were determined by TCRdb, not by the authors. For this sample the table gives around 82,000 distinct CDR3 sequences, of which roughly 13% were detected only once. The ten biggest clones cover roughly 40% of the sample.

Ficoll-Paque density gradient centrifugation was the method used to isolate PBMCs. This clonotype originated in a man between 18 and 29 years old who had mild COVID-19 (a few samples of this study predate the infection). The sample titles of this study are shuffled in the database, so cell type and time point are left out; the donor was told from shared clones. Source material: PBMCs or a T cell subset sorted from them (not recorded which). The V and J genes are TRBV4-1 and TRBJ2-7; the D gene is perhaps TRBD1 or TRBD2, as each covers 6 bases. The bases read TGCGCCAGCAGCCAACTAGGGGGGTCCTACGAGCAGTACTTC. This yields the protein CASSQLGGSYEQYF.